These 24 T cell receptor beta chains were all obtained from the same sample, sequenced in a study of blood T cell repertoires in COVID-19 (dated by TCRdb to between 2020 and 2021). The protocol used for the library was the immunoSEQ multiplex PCR assay. Held by TCRdb, this immuneACCESS table contains in-frame sequences only and omits some clones. Under half of the omission traces to an unresolved V gene where checked; the cause of the rest is unknown. The sample contains 150,000 to 200,000 clones, around 80% of them found a single time. The ten most abundant clones make up 15% to 20% of the sample. The sequenced sample was peripheral blood. The receptor source for this set is an elderly woman with acute or convalescent COVID-19.

The chain combines TRBV7-6 with TRBJ1-2; TRBD1 matches at 10 bases. The CDR3 sequence is 13 residues long. The junction had 4 bases not matched to a gene; V was cut back by 5 bases and J by 7 bases. The germline V gene encodes CDR1 SGHVS and CDR2 FNYEAQ. The CDR3 loop reads CASSQGQGFGYTF. CDR3 DNA: TGTGCCAGCAGCCAGGGACAGGGGTTTGGCTACACCTTC.

This chain joins TRBV4-3 and TRBJ1-1; tentatively, D is TRBD1 (6 bases). Per germline, CDR1 LGHNA and CDR2 YSLEER. V gave up 1 base and J gave up 5 bases, with 17 bases separating them. This CDR3 has 16 residues. CDR3 sequence (DNA): TGCGCCAGCAGCCAAGGATTAATCAGGGGTGGTACTGAAGCTTTCTTT. It specifies CASSQGLIRGGTEAFF.

The V call is TRBV5-4, the J call TRBJ1-6; D perhaps matches TRBD1 (5 bases). Trimming cost V 7 bases and J 14 bases, with 22 bases left between them. The germline gives CDR1 SGHNT, CDR2 YYREEE (reference sequence). The CDR3 loop spans 14 amino acids. CDR3 sequence: CASAKMGGLGALHF. The CDR3 bases are TGTGCCAGCGCCAAGATGGGGGGGTTGGGGGCCCTCCACTTT.

The chain has TRBV6-5 and TRBJ2-7; 9 bases are shared with TRBD2. The V and J ends lost 6 bases and 2 bases, in that order; junction bases with no gene match: 8. Germline-derived CDR1 and CDR2 are MNHEY and SVGAGI. The CDR3 is made up of 15 amino acids. The CDR3 sequence is CASSLSGRTPYEQYF. The CDR3 coding sequence is TGTGCCAGCAGCCTTAGCGGGAGAACTCCCTACGAGCAGTACTTC.

V usage is TRBV5-6 and J usage is TRBJ2-2, with D hard to call. The V end lost 6 bases, the J end lost 5 bases, and 14 bases lay between the germline ends. The CDR3 runs to 14 residues. Germline loops: CDR1 SGHDT, CDR2 YYEEEE. The CDR3 DNA is TGTGCCAGCACCTCTTCGGGTGGGACCGGGGAGCTGTTTTTT. Protein: CASTSSGGTGELFF.

The chain couples TRBV19 to TRBJ1-5; TRBD1 aligns across 10 bases. Trimming cost V 3 bases and J 3 bases; bases outside gene matches: 5. The CDR3 has 16 amino acids. In germline, CDR1 is LNHDA, CDR2 SQIVND (reference sequence). CDR3 sequence reads: CASSIVGTGANQPQHF. The CDR3, as DNA: TGTGCCAGTAGTATCGTAGGGACAGGGGCCAATCAGCCCCAGCATTTT.

Ten or more counts support this clone. The V and J genes are TRBV2 and TRBJ1-2; tentatively, D is TRBD1 (6 bases). There are 15 residues in the CDR3. V was cut by 5 bases and J by 0 bases, with 13 bases left in between. Per germline, CDR1 SNHLY and CDR2 FYNNEI. CDR3 sequence reads: CASSWTADANYGYTF. As DNA, the CDR3 is TGTGCCAGCAGTTGGACAGCCGACGCTAACTATGGCTACACCTTC.

The chain is built from TRBV5-6 and TRBJ2-5, with D possibly TRBD1 on 7 matching bases. Per the germline V gene, CDR1 is SGHDT and CDR2 is YYEEEE. The germline V and J ends were trimmed by 2 bases and 1 base, with 18 bases remaining between them. The length of the CDR3 is 17 residues. CDR3 sequence (DNA): TGTGCCAGCAGCTTTCGAGGGGCAGGGGGGACCCAAGAGACCCAGTACTTC. Amino acid sequence: CASSFRGAGGTQETQYF.

In its sample, this clone was seen once. The V and J genes are TRBV2 and TRBJ2-2; the match to TRBD2 covers 10 bases. CDR3 size: 14 residues. The V and J ends lost 7 bases and 6 bases, in that order; junction bases with no gene match: 5. In germline, CDR1 is SNHLY, CDR2 FYNNEI. This chain's CDR3 is CASNGAGGAGELFF. The CDR3 DNA sequence: TGTGCCAGCAATGGAGCGGGAGGGGCCGGGGAGCTGTTTTTT.

The chain couples TRBV29-1 to TRBJ2-2; D possibly corresponds to TRBD1 (5 bases). The CDR3 is 16 residues long. Germline loops: CDR1 SQVTM, CDR2 ANQGSEA. V dropped 0 bases and J dropped 1 base, with 12 bases sitting between them. The CDR3 loop reads CSVEDSDRMNTGELFF. The CDR3 DNA reads as TGCAGCGTTGAAGACTCTGACAGAATGAACACCGGGGAGCTGTTTTTT.

The J gene is TRBJ1-2, the V gene TRBV7-9; 10 bases are a match to TRBD1. The CDR3 spans 13 residues. Trimming cost V 5 bases and J 7 bases; bases outside gene matches: 4. Germline lookup yields CDR1 SEHNR and CDR2 FQNEAQ (reference sequence). The CDR3: CASSPWTGGGYTF. As DNA, the CDR3 is TGTGCCAGCAGCCCCTGGACAGGGGGTGGCTACACCTTC.

The CDR3 DNA reads as TGTGCCAGCAGCCAAGGGCGGATTAGCAATCAGCCCCAGCATTTT. The encoded protein is CASSQGRISNQPQHF. The chain combines TRBV3-1 (or the pseudogene TRBV3-2) with TRBJ1-5; D uncertain. The V end lost 1 base, the J end lost 0 bases, and 7 bases lay between the germline ends. The CDR3 covers 15 residues. CDR1 and CDR2 from the germline V gene are LGHDT and YNNKEL (reference sequence).

The chain recombines TRBV6-5 with TRBJ1-3, with D unresolved. CDR1 and CDR2 from the germline V gene are MNHEY and SVGAGI. Trimming shortened V by 8 bases and J by 3 bases, and 14 bases separated the two germline ends. The CDR3 has 14 residues. The DNA of the CDR3 is TGTGCCAGCCAGGTTGGGTCTCGTGGAAACACCATATATTTT. It specifies CASQVGSRGNTIYF.

The chain joins TRBV14 to TRBJ2-1; TRBD1 matches 8 bases. The CDR3 covers 15 residues. Germline V gives CDR1 SGHDN, CDR2 FVKESK. Losses at the gene ends were 0 bases for V and 6 bases for J; bases not matched to a gene: 4. DNA of the CDR3: TGTGCCAGCAGCCAAGACAGGGGGCTGATCAATGAGCAGTTCTTC. The encoded protein is CASSQDRGLINEQFF.

The genes are TRBV27 and TRBJ2-3; no definite D call. The germline CDR1 and CDR2 sequences are MNHEY and SMNVEV (reference sequence). The CDR3 totals 13 residues. The V gene lost 5 bases and the J gene lost 3 bases, with 9 bases spanning the gap. Here the CDR3 DNA reads TGTGCCAGCAGTCTCTATCGGACAGATACGCAGTATTTT. Its protein product is CASSLYRTDTQYF.

The rearrangement links TRBV4-3 to TRBJ2-3, with TRBD1 identical over 8 bases. The V segment lost 1 base and the J segment 3 bases; nucleotides outside the gene matches: 0. The CDR3 consists of 14 residues. Germline loops: CDR1 LGHNA, CDR2 YSLEER. CDR3 protein: CASSQGTGTDTQYF. The CDR3 nucleotides read TGCGCCAGCAGCCAAGGGACAGGGACAGATACGCAGTATTTT.

The rearrangement links TRBV9 to TRBJ2-2, with 8 bases fitting TRBD2. This CDR3 has 18 residues. Germline V CDR1 and CDR2: SGDLS, YYNGEE. Unmatched junction bases numbered 11, after V lost 1 base and J lost 3 bases. CDR3 region: CASSVSPRGGGDTGELFF. Here the CDR3 DNA reads TGTGCCAGCAGCGTAAGCCCCCGGGGGGGCGGGGACACCGGGGAGCTGTTTTTT.

The chain uses TRBV2 and TRBJ1-2; a possible D gene is TRBD1 (6 bases). The CDR3 loop spans 15 amino acids. Germline V lookup: CDR1 SNHLY, CDR2 FYNNEI. Between the trimmed V and J ends, which lost 1 base and 2 bases, there was a span of 11 bases. Here the CDR3 reads CASSEVGGRNYGYTF. CDR3 nucleotide sequence: TGTGCCAGCAGTGAAGTGGGGGGGCGGAACTATGGCTACACCTTC.

The rearrangement uses TRBV14 and TRBJ2-5; D might be TRBD1 (5 bases). The V end lost 3 bases, the J end lost 10 bases, and 12 bases lay between the germline ends. This CDR3 has 12 amino acids. In germline, CDR1 is SGHDN, CDR2 FVKESK. DNA of the CDR3: TGTGCCAGCAGCCATGGCAGGGCAAGCCAGTACTTC. This codes for CASSHGRASQYF.

V gene TRBV24-1 combines with J gene TRBJ2-3; possible D gene TRBD2, 6 bases. V lost 1 base, J lost 4 bases, and 14 bases lay in between. The CDR3 totals 16 residues. Germline V gene lookup returns CDR1 KGHDR and CDR2 SFDVKD. CDR3 DNA: TGTGCCACCAGTGATTTTGGGGTGGAGGGGCCAGATACGCAGTATTTT. This sequence encodes CATSDFGVEGPDTQYF.

The rearrangement links TRBV7-9 to TRBJ2-5; D might be TRBD2 (6 bases). Germline V gene sequence: CDR1 SEHNR, CDR2 FQNEAQ (reference sequence). CDR3 length equals 16 residues. V dropped 5 bases and J dropped 0 bases, with 16 bases sitting between them. The CDR3 region has the DNA TGTGCCAGCAGCCGAAATTTAGGAGGGTACCAAGAGACCCAGTACTTC. Amino acids: CASSRNLGGYQETQYF.

This chain joins TRBV27 and TRBJ2-2, with D tentatively TRBD1 (6 bases). Per the germline V gene, CDR1 is MNHEY and CDR2 is SMNVEV (reference sequence). V dropped 6 bases and J dropped 1 base, with 18 bases sitting between them. The length of the CDR3 is 17 residues. The CDR3 loop reads CASSSPLSTGNTGELFF. Here the CDR3 DNA reads TGTGCCAGCAGCTCCCCCCTTTCGACAGGGAACACCGGGGAGCTGTTTTTT.

The V and J genes are TRBV7-2 and TRBJ2-3; TRBD2 aligns across 8 bases. V was clipped by 1 base and J by 3 bases; unmatched bases: 3. Per germline, CDR1 SGHTA and CDR2 FQGNSA. This CDR3 is built from 15 residues. The CDR3 nucleotides are TGTGCCAGCAGCTTAGACGGGGGGGCTACAGATACGCAGTATTTT. Amino acids: CASSLDGGATDTQYF.

The chain links TRBV3-1 (or the pseudogene TRBV3-2) to TRBJ1-1; D is possibly TRBD1 (5 bases). This CDR3 is built from 12 residues. V was cut by 3 bases and J by 4 bases, with 6 bases left in between. Germline CDR1 LGHDT, CDR2 YNNKEL (reference sequence). The CDR3 spells CASSQGGTEAFF. Written as DNA, the CDR3 is TGTGCCAGCAGCCAGGGGGGCACTGAAGCTTTCTTT.